This T cell receptor (beta chain) stems from a study of T cells in Graves' hyperthyroidism and ophthalmopathy. Study details: The authors collected peripheral blood at initial diagnosis, before any treatment.

Trimming pared 0 bases from V and 2 bases from J, leaving 10 bases between. Germline V gene lookup returns CDR1 WSHSY and CDR2 SAAADI. CDR3 length equals 15 residues. RNA transcripts provided the source from which TCR beta CDR3 regions were amplified. First-round RT-PCR of the TCR CDR3 relied on the HTBI primer set. TCRdb re-called the multiplex PCR reads through MiXCR, storing one row per CDR3 protein. Of around 400,000 distinct CDR3 sequences in the sample, approximately 14% are singletons; the top ten hold approximately 19%. A Clinical Activity Score of at least 3, a NOSPECS grade of at least 4 and a duration under 3 months were recorded in the ophthalmopathy patients. Study-wide points: By a 13 V-J model, ophthalmopathy was set apart from stable hyperthyroidism. Within blood appeared most thyroid clonotypes that had expanded above 0.001.

A word on this clonotype: Its antigen is not identified.

The genes are TRBV10-2 and TRBJ1-1; perhaps TRBD1 as D (6 bases). The sample comprised blood. The clonotype originates from an older woman with Graves' ophthalmopathy. CDR3 in DNA: TGCGCCAGCAGTGAGTCGAGGACAGTTAACACTGAAGCTTTCTTT. Amino acid sequence: CASSESRTVNTEAFF.